What follows are 25 T cell receptor beta chains derived from one specimen sequenced in a study of cytomegalovirus exposure and HLA in healthy donors. The PCR contained 60 Vbeta and 13 Jbeta primers. Method: immunoSEQ multiplex PCR; TCRdb's copy keeps in-frame clones and lacks some. Here the sample spans about 130,000 clones, about 76% being singletons. Material for sequencing was PBMCs. Source of these receptors: a man between 40 and 49 years old in good health and CMV-seropositive.

This chain uses TRBV7-9 with TRBJ2-4, with 7 bases identical to TRBD2. With V trimmed by 1 base and J by 6 bases, 9 bases remained unmatched. CDR1 and CDR2 (germline): SEHNR, FQNEAQ (reference sequence). This CDR3 comprises 16 residues. CDR3 nucleotides: TGTGCCAGCAGCTTAGAAGGACTAGACCCCAGAAACATTCAGTACTTC. The encoded protein is CASSLEGLDPRNIQYF.

The chain recombines TRBV6-4 with TRBJ2-1; TRBD2 is a possible D gene (5 bases). The V gene lost 0 bases and the J gene lost 6 bases, with 12 bases spanning the gap. This CDR3 has 15 amino acids. The germline V gene encodes CDR1 MRHNA and CDR2 SNTAGT. DNA for the CDR3: TGTGCCAGCAGTGACTCCCCCCTCCGGGGCAATGAGCAGTTCTTC. Encoded protein: CASSDSPLRGNEQFF.

This chain links TRBV27 with TRBJ2-7, with 10 bases lining up with TRBD2. The CDR3 sequence is 15 residues long. The V and J ends lost 3 bases and 2 bases, in that order; junction bases with no gene match: 4. Germline V gives CDR1 MNHEY, CDR2 SMNVEV (reference sequence). The CDR3 sequence is CASSLTSGFTYEQYF. The DNA for the CDR3 is TGTGCCAGCAGTTTGACTAGCGGGTTCACCTACGAGCAGTACTTC.

This clone has more than one count but fewer than ten. This sequence joins TRBV15 and TRBJ2-5; D is uncertain. Germline assignment: CDR1 LNHNV and CDR2 YYDKDF (reference sequence). The ends were cut back, 0 bases at V and 5 bases at J, with 7 bases in the middle. CDR3 length: 13 amino acids. CDR3 in DNA: TGTGCCACCAGCAGAGACCTATTGGAGACCCAGTACTTC. Residues: CATSRDLLETQYF.

The chain joins TRBV15 to TRBJ2-7; 9 positions agree with TRBD2. This CDR3 region has 15 residues. Germline CDR1 and CDR2: LNHNV and YYDKDF (reference sequence). J was trimmed by 2 bases and V by 3 bases; bases with no gene match: 5. The chain's CDR3 is CATSSRLAAPYEQYF. CDR3 nucleotides: TGTGCCACCAGCAGCCGACTAGCGGCCCCCTACGAGCAGTACTTC.

The V and J genes are TRBV18 and TRBJ2-7; TRBD2 matches 12 bases. This CDR3 contains 14 residues. Germline V gives CDR1 KGHSH, CDR2 LQKENI. The V and J ends lost 4 bases and 3 bases, in that order; junction bases with no gene match: 1. The CDR3 DNA is TGTGCCAGCTCACGACTAGCGGGAGTCTACGAGCAGTACTTC. Its protein product is CASSRLAGVYEQYF.

This clone turned up a few times. V usage is TRBV19 and J usage is TRBJ1-1; D is perhaps TRBD1 (6 bases). V lost 7 bases, J lost 0 bases, and 15 bases lay in between. Germline lookup yields CDR1 LNHDA and CDR2 SQIVND (reference sequence). This CDR3 has 15 amino acids. The CDR3 DNA is TGTGCCAGTATCCCCCCAGGGGCGATGAACACTGAAGCTTTCTTT. This encodes CASIPPGAMNTEAFF.

This sequence joins TRBV4-1 and TRBJ2-7, with D maybe TRBD2 (5 bases). Per the germline V gene, CDR1 is MGHRA and CDR2 is YSYEKL. The CDR3 length is 15 residues. The V end was cut by 2 bases, the J end by 3 bases, with 14 bases between. CDR3 residues: CASSQLNRGLYEQYF. The DNA for the CDR3 is TGCGCCAGCAGCCAACTCAACAGAGGGCTCTACGAGCAGTACTTC.

The J gene is TRBJ2-4, the V gene TRBV9, with TRBD2 as a possible D gene (5 bases). CDR1 SGDLS and CDR2 YYNGEE come from the germline V gene. V was trimmed by 4 bases and J by 8 bases, leaving 13 bases between them. CDR3 length equals 13 residues. CDR3 sequence: CASSPGLQDIQYF. CDR3 DNA: TGTGCCAGCAGCCCAGGACTCCAAGACATTCAGTACTTC.

The chain combines TRBV28 with TRBJ2-7; tentative D call: TRBD2 (5 bases). V shed 2 bases and J shed 4 bases, with 9 bases lying between them. The CDR3 has 13 residues. In germline, CDR1 is MDHEN, CDR2 SYDVKM. The CDR3 nucleotides are TGTGCCAGCAGTTTAGGGAGTAGGTACGAGCAGTACTTC. This sequence encodes CASSLGSRYEQYF.

This chain uses TRBV14 with TRBJ2-4; 7 positions match TRBD1. This CDR3 contains 16 residues. With 5 bases clipped from V and 1 base from J, the junction kept 8 bases outside the gene matches. From germline, CDR1 is SGHDN and CDR2 FVKESK. The CDR3 loop reads CASSTYRGRAKNIQYF. The CDR3, as DNA: TGTGCCAGCAGCACCTACAGGGGTAGGGCCAAAAACATTCAGTACTTC. Based on the CDR3 plus reference TRBV14 and TRBJ2-4, the full variable domain is EAGVTQFPSHSVIEKGQTVTLRCDPISGHDNLYWYRRVMGKEIKFLLHFVKESKQDESGMPNNRFLAERTGGTYSTLKVQPAELEDSGVYFCASSTYRGRAKNIQYFGAGTRLSVL.

This sequence joins TRBV28 and TRBJ2-3; D gene unclear. Trimming took 3 bases from V and 4 from J, leaving 14 bases between them. The V gene's germline CDR1 is MDHEN and CDR2 SYDVKM. CDR3 length equals 15 residues. The CDR3 DNA follows: TGTGCCAGCAGTTTTGGTAATACTAACCCAGATACGCAGTATTTT. Protein: CASSFGNTNPDTQYF.

This clone was found once. CDR3 sequence: CASSSFRGPGGYTF. As DNA, the CDR3 is TGTGCCAGCAGCTCCTTTAGGGGGCCGGGTGGCTACACCTTC. The chain carries TRBV6-1 and TRBJ1-2; 7 positions agree with TRBD1. Germline CDR1 is MNHNS and CDR2 is SASEGT. J was trimmed by 7 bases and V by 6 bases; bases with no gene match: 11. The CDR3 totals 14 residues.

V gene TRBV14 combines with J gene TRBJ2-6; 7 nucleotides agree with TRBD1. This CDR3 has 17 residues. V lost 1 base to trimming and J lost 4 bases; unmatched junction nucleotides: 7. Germline CDR1 is SGHDN and CDR2 is FVKESK. This CDR3 reads CASSQAQGFSGANVLTF. The CDR3 coding sequence is TGTGCCAGCAGCCAAGCACAGGGGTTTTCCGGGGCCAACGTCCTGACTTTC.

The V call is TRBV7-9, the J call TRBJ1-2, with TRBD1 identical over 8 bases. V shed 5 bases, J shed 0 bases, and the junction held 5 bases outside the gene matches. Germline V gene sequence: CDR1 SEHNR, CDR2 FQNEAQ (reference sequence). This CDR3 contains 15 residues. The CDR3 DNA follows: TGTGCCAGCAGCGGACAGGGACTTTCTAACTATGGCTACACCTTC. Its translation is CASSGQGLSNYGYTF.

This clone has just a few counts. The DNA of the CDR3 is TGCGCCAGCAGCTCTGACCAGGGGAACACCGGGGAGCTGTTTTTT. This translates into CASSSDQGNTGELFF. V usage is TRBV5-1 and J usage is TRBJ2-2; weak D call: TRBD1 (5 bases). The CDR3 runs to 15 residues. Germline-derived CDR1 and CDR2 are SGHRS and YFSETQ. Trimming took 3 bases from V and 1 from J, leaving 10 bases between them.

The rearrangement links TRBV7-2 to TRBJ2-2; tentatively, D is TRBD1 (6 bases). This CDR3 is 14 amino acids long. In germline, CDR1 is SGHTA, CDR2 FQGNSA. Trimming removed 1 base from V and 5 bases from J, with 8 bases in between. The CDR3 spells CASSLDRVTGELFF. The CDR3 nucleotides are TGTGCCAGCAGCTTAGACAGGGTTACCGGGGAGCTGTTTTTT.

The genes are TRBV5-1 and TRBJ1-1, with a possible D match to TRBD1 (6 bases). The V and J ends lost 3 bases and 4 bases respectively, with 19 bases between them. Germline V gene data show CDR1 as SGHRS and CDR2 as YFSETQ. CDR3 length: 16 residues. CDR3 residues: CASSWSWGQIGTEAFF. CDR3 nucleotides: TGCGCCAGCAGCTGGAGTTGGGGGCAAATTGGCACTGAAGCTTTCTTT.

This clone is a singleton in its sample. The rearrangement uses TRBV4-2 and TRBJ2-1; D remains ambiguous. CDR3 size: 16 residues. The germline V gene has CDR1 LGHNA and CDR2 YNFKEQ. V was pared by 1 base and J by 9 bases, with 19 bases between. CDR3 nucleotides: TGTGCCAGCAGCCAAGTGTCGGTTAGGAGCCCGGCTGAGCAGTTCTTC. Protein product: CASSQVSVRSPAEQFF.

The chain is built from TRBV2 and TRBJ2-5; 8 bases map to TRBD2. In germline, CDR1 is SNHLY, CDR2 FYNNEI. There are 15 residues in the CDR3. V gave up 4 bases and J gave up 1 base; unmatched junction bases: 5. CDR3 coding DNA: TGTGCCAGCAGTGGGGGCGGGGGGACCCAAGAGACCCAGTACTTC. Its protein is CASSGGGGTQETQYF.

The V call is TRBV5-1, the J call TRBJ2-1; TRBD2 agrees at 10 bases. Unmatched junction bases numbered 12, after V lost 0 bases and J lost 3 bases. Germline V CDR1 and CDR2: SGHRS, YFSETQ. CDR3 length: 19 residues. The CDR3 DNA follows: TGCGCCAGCAGCTTGGGGAAAGCGGGGGGGACGCTCGGCTACAATGAGCAGTTCTTC. It specifies CASSLGKAGGTLGYNEQFF.

This sequence joins TRBV29-1 and TRBJ1-2, with 7 bases aligning to TRBD1. The CDR3 totals 14 residues. CDR1 is SQVTM and CDR2 is ANQGSEA in the germline V gene. The ends lost 5 bases at V and 1 base at J; junction bases unmatched: 7. CDR3 sequence reads: CSVLGPGGNYGYTF. CDR3 coding DNA: TGCAGCGTTTTAGGGCCAGGGGGTAACTATGGCTACACCTTC.

The chain has TRBV5-1 and TRBJ2-6, with a possible D match to TRBD1 (5 bases). Germline CDR1 SGHRS, CDR2 YFSETQ. The V end was cut by 6 bases, the J end by 2 bases, with 12 bases between. The CDR3 length is 15 residues. The CDR3 is CASTQTEPGANVLTF. The CDR3, as DNA: TGCGCCAGCACCCAGACAGAGCCTGGGGCCAACGTCCTGACTTTC. Combining the CDR3 with reference TRBV5-1 and TRBJ2-6 gives the whole variable domain KAGVTQTPRYLIKTRGQQVTLSCSPISGHRSVSWYQQTPGQGLQFLFEYFSETQRNKGNFPGRFSGRQFSNSRSEMNVSTLELGDSALYLCASTQTEPGANVLTFGAGSRLTVL.

In this sample, this clone turned up once. V gene TRBV15 combines with J gene TRBJ2-5; 10 bases agree with TRBD1. The V gene's germline CDR1 is LNHNV and CDR2 YYDKDF (reference sequence). The CDR3 sequence is 17 residues long. V lost 3 bases and J lost 3; bases outside the gene matches: 10. The CDR3 protein is CATSSQMLGQGKETQYF. The DNA of the CDR3 is TGTGCCACCAGCAGTCAGATGTTGGGACAGGGGAAAGAGACCCAGTACTTC.

The gene calls are TRBV7-9 and TRBJ2-1; D unresolved. This CDR3 contains 13 residues. The germline gives CDR1 SEHNR, CDR2 FQNEAQ (reference sequence). With 5 bases removed from V and 0 bases from J, the gap between germline ends came to 5 bases. CDR3 sequence reads: CASSMSSYNEQFF. The CDR3 coding sequence is TGTGCCAGCAGCATGAGCTCCTACAATGAGCAGTTCTTC. Based on the CDR3 plus reference TRBV7-9 and TRBJ2-1, the full variable domain is DTGVSQNPRHKITKRGQNVTFRCDPISEHNRLYWYRQTLGQGPEFLTYFQNEAQLEKSRLLSDRFSAERPKGSFSTLEIQRTEQGDSAMYLCASSMSSYNEQFFGPGTRLTVL.